Each of the 16 T cell receptor beta chains below was sequenced from the same sample in a study of blood T cell repertoires in COVID-19 (dated by TCRdb to the early 2020s). The protocol used for the library was the immunoSEQ multiplex PCR assay. The table was pulled from immuneACCESS by TCRdb, which kept in-frame rearrangements only. Such tables lose some clones; where checked, under half of the loss comes from unresolved V genes, and the rest has no known cause. This sample is represented by 190,000 or so clones; about 91% of them were singletons. The ten biggest clones cover roughly 4% of the sample. The sample was peripheral blood. The receptors stem from a woman in her 30s with acute or convalescent COVID-19.

Regarding this clone: This specimen includes other DNA sequences encoding the same CDR3. The chain joins TRBV10-3 to TRBJ2-1; 9 nucleotides agree with TRBD2. The J segment lost 4 bases and the V segment lost 2 bases, leaving 3 bases of the junction unmatched. Looked up from germline, CDR1 is ENHRY and CDR2 is SYGVKD. The CDR3 length is 15 residues. The CDR3 loop is CAISEGLAGYNEQFF. The CDR3 DNA sequence: TGTGCCATCAGTGAGGGGCTAGCGGGGTACAATGAGCAGTTCTTC.

The V call is TRBV3-1 (or the pseudogene TRBV3-2), the J call TRBJ2-3; 9 nucleotides match TRBD1. Germline CDR1 LGHDT, CDR2 YNNKEL (reference sequence). Trimming cost V 10 bases and J 9 bases; bases outside gene matches: 20. The CDR3 loop spans 16 amino acids. The CDR3 nucleotides read TGTGCCACCCAGCCGGCAGGGACAGGGAGGAGGTGGACGCAGTATTTT. Its protein is CATQPAGTGRRWTQYF.

This chain uses TRBV28 with TRBJ2-7; D may be TRBD1 (7 bases). CDR1 is MDHEN and CDR2 is SYDVKM in the germline V gene. The CDR3 totals 17 residues. Trimming took off 4 bases at V and 4 bases at J, with 23 bases between the two ends. In nucleotides, the CDR3 is TGTGCCAGCAGTTCCACCAGGGGGGCGGGCCCCCCTTACGAGCAGTACTTC. Residues: CASSSTRGAGPPYEQYF.

This chain uses TRBV10-2 with TRBJ1-5; D is unresolved. CDR3 length equals 14 residues. V was cut by 4 bases and J by 2 bases, with 9 bases left in between. CDR1 and CDR2 (germline): WSHSY, SAAADI. DNA of the CDR3: TGCGCCAGCAGTGCCGACGGGGGCAATCAGCCCCAGCATTTT. Amino acids: CASSADGGNQPQHF.

V is TRBV28 and J is TRBJ2-7; D might be TRBD2 (6 bases). Germline lookup yields CDR1 MDHEN and CDR2 SYDVKM. CDR3 length: 14 amino acids. The ends were cut back, 5 bases at V and 6 bases at J, with 17 bases in the middle. The CDR3 loop reads CASSGDSPRREQYF. The CDR3 nucleotides are TGTGCCAGCAGTGGGGACTCCCCTAGACGCGAGCAGTACTTC.

The rearrangement uses TRBV24-1 and TRBJ2-3, with D possibly being TRBD2 (6 bases). This CDR3 has 15 residues. The V end lost 3 bases, the J end lost 0 bases, and 9 bases lay between the germline ends. CDR1 is KGHDR and CDR2 is SFDVKD in the germline V gene. CDR3 protein: CATSDPGRSTDTQYF. CDR3 nucleotides: TGTGCCACCAGTGATCCCGGGAGAAGCACAGATACGCAGTATTTT.

The chain joins TRBV6-5 to TRBJ1-2; D is undetermined. Germline assignment: CDR1 MNHEY and CDR2 SVGAGI. V was shortened by 1 base and J by 4 bases, with 7 bases between the two germline ends. CDR3 length equals 13 residues. CDR3 loop: CASSYFPGYGYTF. The CDR3 DNA reads TGTGCCAGCAGTTACTTCCCGGGCTATGGCTACACCTTC.

J is TRBJ1-6 and V is TRBV19; D possibly corresponds to TRBD1 (6 bases). CDR1 is LNHDA and CDR2 is SQIVND in the germline V gene (reference sequence). V lost 5 bases and J 5 bases, leaving 13 bases between the germline ends. The CDR3 loop spans 15 amino acids. The CDR3 nucleotides are TGTGCCAGTAGTCGGAACAGGGTTGATAATTCACCCCTCCACTTT. Translated, it gives CASSRNRVDNSPLHF.

V gene TRBV6-5 combines with J gene TRBJ2-4, with a weak D call TRBD2 (6 bases). Trimming removed 0 bases from V and 3 bases from J, with 9 bases in between. Germline-derived CDR1 and CDR2 are MNHEY and SVGAGI. The CDR3 has 15 residues. The CDR3 sequence: CASSYSWGVKNIQYF. CDR3 sequence (DNA): TGTGCCAGCAGTTACTCGTGGGGGGTCAAAAACATTCAGTACTTC.

The chain joins TRBV19 to TRBJ1-2; D gene uncertain. CDR1 is LNHDA and CDR2 is SQIVND in the germline V gene (reference sequence). Deletions cut 4 bases from V and 3 bases from J, with 15 bases between. CDR3 length: 15 residues. The CDR3 bases are TGTGCCAGTAGTAACCCATCGGGAAACCACTATGGCTACACCTTC. Translating it yields CASSNPSGNHYGYTF.

V gene TRBV5-1 combines with J gene TRBJ2-5; maybe TRBD1 (6 bases). The CDR3 spans 15 residues. In germline, CDR1 is SGHRS, CDR2 YFSETQ. The V end was cut by 4 bases, the J end by 1 base, with 14 bases between. The CDR3 region is CASSPQGRGQETQYF. Here the CDR3 DNA reads TGCGCCAGCAGCCCTCAGGGGAGAGGCCAAGAGACCCAGTACTTC.

V gene TRBV15 combines with J gene TRBJ1-4, with D possibly TRBD1 on 5 matching bases. V gave up 8 bases and J gave up 8 bases, with 15 bases separating them. The germline V gene encodes CDR1 LNHNV and CDR2 YYDKDF (reference sequence). The CDR3 extends over 13 amino acids. The CDR3 loop is CATAAGTGEKLFF. CDR3 nucleotides: TGTGCCACCGCCGCCGGGACTGGGGAAAAACTGTTTTTT.

J is TRBJ2-1 and V is TRBV6-1, with D unclear. This CDR3 is built from 12 residues. V was clipped by 2 bases and J by 7 bases, with 6 bases between them. CDR1 is MNHNS and CDR2 is SASEGT in the germline V gene. CDR3 loop: CASSERRNEQFF. The CDR3, as DNA: TGTGCCAGCAGTGAACGGCGGAATGAGCAGTTCTTC.

This chain uses TRBV7-2 with TRBJ2-7; 11 nucleotides line up with TRBD1. The CDR3 runs to 17 residues. The junction had 10 bases not matched to a gene; V was cut back by 3 bases and J by 3 bases. Per the germline V gene, CDR1 is SGHTA and CDR2 is FQGNSA. CDR3 in amino acids: CASSFAGTGGSSYEQYF. In DNA form, the CDR3 reads TGTGCCAGCAGCTTCGCCGGGACAGGGGGTAGTAGCTACGAGCAGTACTTC.

This rearrangement joins TRBV27 to TRBJ2-1, with a tentative D call TRBD2 (7 bases). The CDR3 has 14 residues. Trimming stripped 6 bases from V and 5 bases from J, with 14 bases between. Germline values: CDR1 MNHEY, CDR2 SMNVEV (reference sequence). The CDR3 region is CASRVGGANNEQFF. CDR3 bases: TGTGCCAGCAGGGTTGGGGGGGCGAACAATGAGCAGTTCTTC.

To note about this clone: One end of the junction does not line up with germline, which may come from a read error. The chain links TRBV2 to TRBJ2-1; TRBD2 matches at 14 bases. Germline V lookup: CDR1 SNHLY, CDR2 FYNNEI. The CDR3 loop spans 13 amino acids. In DNA, the CDR3 is TGTGCCACCACAACCCGACTAGCGGGAGGGCTTGTCTTC. It specifies CATTTRLAGGLVF. The variable domain in full, completed from reference TRBV2 and TRBJ2-1, reads EPEVTQTPSHQVTQMGQEVILRCVPISNHLYFYWYRQILGQKVEFLVSFYNNEISEKSEIFDDQFSVERPDGSNFTLKIRSTKLEDSAMYFCATTTRLAGGLVFGPGTRLTVL.